This T cell receptor (beta chain) comes out of a study of T cell changes during pregnancy in multiple sclerosis. Looked up from germline, CDR1 is MNHNY and CDR2 is SVGAGI (reference sequence). Trimming took 3 bases from V and 6 from J, leaving 9 bases between them. This CDR3 contains 12 residues. Only one count was recorded for this clone. Profiling relied on immunoSEQ multiplex PCR, and the TCRdb table lists in-frame clones only, not all of them. The sample holds under 25,000 clones, around four fifths seen once. This specimen consisted of CD8+ T cells from peripheral blood mononuclear cells, obtained in the first trimester of pregnancy. The chain is built from TRBV6-6 and TRBJ2-7, with D tentatively TRBD1 (5 bases). The clonotype originates from a female donor in good health, enrolled as a control in a pregnancy study. The chain's CDR3 is CASSYQGSEQYF. Written as DNA, the CDR3 is TGTGCCAGCAGTTATCAGGGATCCGAGCAGTACTTC.